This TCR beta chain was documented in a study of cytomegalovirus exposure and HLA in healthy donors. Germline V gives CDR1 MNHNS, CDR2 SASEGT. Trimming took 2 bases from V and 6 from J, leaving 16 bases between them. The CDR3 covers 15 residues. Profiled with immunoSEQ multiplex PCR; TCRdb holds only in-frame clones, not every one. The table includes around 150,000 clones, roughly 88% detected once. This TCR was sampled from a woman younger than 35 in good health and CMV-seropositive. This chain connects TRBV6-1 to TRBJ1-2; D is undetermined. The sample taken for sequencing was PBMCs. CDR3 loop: CASSEPRPPRDGYTF. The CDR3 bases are TGTGCCAGCAGTGAACCTCGCCCTCCACGAGATGGCTACACCTTC.